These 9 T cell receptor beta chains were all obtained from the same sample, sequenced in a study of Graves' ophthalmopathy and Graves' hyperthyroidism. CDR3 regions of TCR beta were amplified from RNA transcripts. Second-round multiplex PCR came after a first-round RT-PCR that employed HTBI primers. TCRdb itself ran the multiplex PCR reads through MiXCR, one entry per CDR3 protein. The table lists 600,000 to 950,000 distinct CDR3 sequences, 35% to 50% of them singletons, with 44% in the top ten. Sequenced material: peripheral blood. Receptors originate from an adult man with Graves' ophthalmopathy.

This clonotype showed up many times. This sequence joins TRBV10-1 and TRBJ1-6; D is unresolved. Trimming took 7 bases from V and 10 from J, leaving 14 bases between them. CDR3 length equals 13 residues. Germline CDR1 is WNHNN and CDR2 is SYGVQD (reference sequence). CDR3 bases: TGCGCCAGCACTCAGGCCCTAGGGTCACCCCTCCACTTT. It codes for CASTQALGSPLHF.

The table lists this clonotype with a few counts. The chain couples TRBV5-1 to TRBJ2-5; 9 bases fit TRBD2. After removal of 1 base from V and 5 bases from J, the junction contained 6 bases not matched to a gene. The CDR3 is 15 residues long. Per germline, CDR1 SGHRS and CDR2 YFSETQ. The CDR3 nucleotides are TGCGCCAGCAGCTTGTTAGCGGGAGAGCGTGAGACCCAGTACTTC. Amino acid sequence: CASSLLAGERETQYF.

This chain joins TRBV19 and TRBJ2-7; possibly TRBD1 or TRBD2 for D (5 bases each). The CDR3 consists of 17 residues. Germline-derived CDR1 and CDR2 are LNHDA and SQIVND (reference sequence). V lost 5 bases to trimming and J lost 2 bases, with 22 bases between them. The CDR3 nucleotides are TGTGCCAGTAGTCTATGGGACCGGGACGGTGAACCCTACGAGCAGTACTTC. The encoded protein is CASSLWDRDGEPYEQYF.

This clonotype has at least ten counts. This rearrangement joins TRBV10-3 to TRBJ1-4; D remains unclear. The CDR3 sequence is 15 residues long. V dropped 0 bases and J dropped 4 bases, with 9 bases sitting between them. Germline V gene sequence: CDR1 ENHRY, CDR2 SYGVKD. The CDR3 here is CAISESAVSNEKLFF. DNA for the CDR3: TGTGCCATCAGTGAGTCGGCGGTCAGTAATGAAAAACTGTTTTTT.

The CDR3 loop is CASSRTGGTQYF. The CDR3 DNA is TGTGCCAGCAGCCGAACCGGAGGAACGCAGTATTTT. The chain links TRBV11-1 to TRBJ2-3, with D perhaps TRBD2 (5 bases). Per the germline V gene, CDR1 is SGHAT and CDR2 is FQDESV (reference sequence). V gave up 5 bases and J gave up 9 bases, with 12 bases separating them. The CDR3 has 12 amino acids.

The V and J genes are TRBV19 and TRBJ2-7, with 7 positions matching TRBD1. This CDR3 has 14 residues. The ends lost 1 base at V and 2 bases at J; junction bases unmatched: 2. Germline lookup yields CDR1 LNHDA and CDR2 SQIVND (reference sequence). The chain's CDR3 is CASSIARGTYEQYF. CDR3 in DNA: TGTGCCAGTAGTATAGCCAGGGGGACCTACGAGCAGTACTTC. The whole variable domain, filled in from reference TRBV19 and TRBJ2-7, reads DGGITQSPKYLFRKEGQNVTLSCEQNLNHDAMYWYRQDPGQGLRLIYYSQIVNDFQKGDIAEGYSVSREKKESFPLTVTSAQKNPTAFYLCASSIARGTYEQYFGPGTRLTVT.

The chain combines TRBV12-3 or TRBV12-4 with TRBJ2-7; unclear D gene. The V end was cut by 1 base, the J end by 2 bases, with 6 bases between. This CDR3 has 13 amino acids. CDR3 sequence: CASSLEVAYEQYF. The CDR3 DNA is TGTGCCAGCAGTTTAGAGGTAGCCTACGAGCAGTACTTC.

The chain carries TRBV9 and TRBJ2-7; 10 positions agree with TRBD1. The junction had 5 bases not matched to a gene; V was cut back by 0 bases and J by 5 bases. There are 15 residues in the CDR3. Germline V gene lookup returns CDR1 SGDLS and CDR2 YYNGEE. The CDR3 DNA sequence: TGTGCCAGCAGCGTAGATGGGACAGGGGAGGACGAGCAGTACTTC. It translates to CASSVDGTGEDEQYF.

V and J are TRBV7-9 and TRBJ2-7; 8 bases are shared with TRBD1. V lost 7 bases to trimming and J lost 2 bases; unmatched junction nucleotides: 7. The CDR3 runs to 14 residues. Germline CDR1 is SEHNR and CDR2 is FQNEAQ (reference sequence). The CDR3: CASNFPGQAYEQYF. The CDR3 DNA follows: TGTGCCAGCAACTTTCCGGGACAGGCCTACGAGCAGTACTTC.